Each of the 19 T cell receptor beta chains below was sequenced from the same sample in a study of CD8 T cells in ankylosing spondylitis. Notes on the study in general: Blood of patients with ankylosing spondylitis appeared to be characterized by a TCR beta motif of about eight highly homologous variants.

Each CDR3 protein gets one entry after TCRdb re-called the 5' RACE reads with MiXCR. The sample has about 200,000 distinct CDR3 sequences, approximately 7.3% seen once. Their cognate antigens are unknown. The sequencing sample was made of blood, either unsorted or a sorted T cell fraction (not recorded which). These receptors were taken from a male donor with ankylosing spondylitis.

This clonotype was detected many times. This chain connects TRBV20-1 to TRBJ2-3, with D maybe TRBD1 (5 bases). The CDR3 length is 17 residues. Germline CDR1 and CDR2: DFQATT and SNEGSKA (reference sequence). Trimming took 3 bases from V and 3 from J, leaving 22 bases between them. The chain's CDR3 is CSARIGDPSLPTDTQYF. The CDR3, as DNA: TGCAGTGCTAGGATAGGGGATCCGTCTTTACCGACAGATACGCAGTATTTT.

In its sample, this clonotype was seen a few times. The chain uses TRBV5-6 and TRBJ2-7; possible D gene TRBD1, 5 bases. Trimming left V 1 base short and J 3 bases short, with 11 bases between. The germline CDR1 and CDR2 sequences are SGHDT and YYEEEE. This CDR3 region has 14 residues. CDR3 nucleotides: TGTGCCAGCAGCTTGCAGGGAACCTTCTACGAGCAGTACTTC. The encoded protein is CASSLQGTFYEQYF.

This clonotype was recorded at least ten times. The chain employs TRBV20-1 and TRBJ2-3; 7 nucleotides agree with TRBD2. The V and J ends lost 4 bases and 2 bases, in that order; junction bases with no gene match: 21. This CDR3 contains 19 residues. In germline, CDR1 is DFQATT, CDR2 SNEGSKA (reference sequence). CDR3 region: CSATKRGGAGRLYTDTQYF. The CDR3 nucleotides read TGCAGTGCTACAAAGCGGGGAGGGGCCGGGCGGCTCTACACAGATACGCAGTATTTT.

A few counts support this clonotype. V usage is TRBV5-5 and J usage is TRBJ1-1; no reliable D call. There are 14 residues in the CDR3. The germline V and J ends were trimmed by 4 bases and 1 base, with 11 bases remaining between them. Germline V gene lookup returns CDR1 SGHKS and CDR2 YYEKEE (reference sequence). Here the CDR3 reads CASSPLTPNTEAFF. In DNA form, the CDR3 reads TGTGCCAGCAGCCCATTAACACCGAACACTGAAGCTTTCTTT.

The chain couples TRBV28 to TRBJ2-3; TRBD1 aligns across 7 bases. J lost 2 bases, V lost 8 bases, and 13 bases had no gene match. The germline CDR1 and CDR2 sequences are MDHEN and SYDVKM. The CDR3 has 16 residues. The CDR3 bases are TGTGCCAGCGGATCAATCCGGGACAGCCTCACAGATACGCAGTATTTT. Protein product: CASGSIRDSLTDTQYF.

This sequence joins TRBV7-9 and TRBJ2-3; TRBD1 matches 7 bases. CDR1 SEHNR and CDR2 FQNEAQ come from the germline V gene (reference sequence). V was pared by 5 bases and J by 2 bases, with 7 bases of the junction left unmatched. The CDR3 contains 15 residues. CDR3 DNA: TGTGCCAGCAGCCCTGGGACAGACCTCACAGATACGCAGTATTTT. Its translation: CASSPGTDLTDTQYF.

This clonotype was seen many times. The chain recombines TRBV28 with TRBJ2-7, with D uncertain. V gave up 4 bases and J gave up 7 bases, with 11 bases separating them. CDR1 is MDHEN, CDR2 SYDVKM, per germline. The CDR3 totals 12 residues. The CDR3 here is CASSYGSREQYF. Here the CDR3 DNA reads TGTGCCAGCAGTTACGGGTCCCGGGAGCAGTACTTC.

Ten or more counts support this clonotype. This chain uses TRBV27 with TRBJ2-1; TRBD2 matches at 14 bases. This CDR3 region has 16 residues. The V and J ends lost 5 bases and 3 bases, in that order; junction bases with no gene match: 3. The germline V gene encodes CDR1 MNHEY and CDR2 SMNVEV (reference sequence). The CDR3 spells CASSPTSGRVYNEQFF. Here the CDR3 DNA reads TGTGCCAGCAGTCCGACTAGCGGGAGGGTCTACAATGAGCAGTTCTTC.

This clonotype appeared many times. This chain joins TRBV7-9 and TRBJ2-3; 12 nucleotides line up with TRBD2. The CDR3 runs to 15 residues. Germline loops: CDR1 SEHNR, CDR2 FQNEAQ (reference sequence). Trimming cost V 1 base and J 6 bases; bases outside gene matches: 2. The CDR3 reads CASSLVTSGSDTQYF. The CDR3 bases are TGTGCCAGCAGCTTAGTGACTAGCGGGAGTGATACGCAGTATTTT.

This clonotype appeared many times. This chain links TRBV6-1 with TRBJ1-5; D remains ambiguous. Per germline, CDR1 MNHNS and CDR2 SASEGT. The CDR3 consists of 13 residues. Trimming cost V 3 bases and J 6 bases, with 9 bases left between them. This CDR3 is CASSDGIRQPQHF. In DNA form, the CDR3 reads TGTGCCAGCAGTGACGGGATTCGTCAGCCCCAGCATTTT.

There are many counts of this clonotype. The chain recombines TRBV7-6 with TRBJ2-3, with D possibly being TRBD2 (6 bases). Trimming removed 5 bases from V and 2 bases from J, with 17 bases in between. CDR1 is SGHVS and CDR2 is FNYEAQ in the germline V gene. The CDR3 totals 16 residues. As DNA, the CDR3 is TGTGCCAGCAGCCCTGGACTACTTTCCTTCACAGATACGCAGTATTTT. It specifies CASSPGLLSFTDTQYF.

This clonotype has ten or more counts. The J gene is TRBJ1-2, the V gene TRBV7-9; TRBD1 might be the D (5 bases). This CDR3 comprises 14 residues. The V gene's germline CDR1 is SEHNR and CDR2 FQNEAQ (reference sequence). V shed 5 bases and J shed 2 bases, with 12 bases lying between them. CDR3 sequence reads: CASSLETANYGYTF. The CDR3 DNA follows: TGTGCCAGCAGCCTCGAGACAGCGAACTATGGCTACACCTTC.

This clonotype was observed many times. The CDR3 protein is CASSPIAANYGYTF. The CDR3 DNA sequence: TGTGCCAGCAGCCCGATAGCGGCTAACTATGGCTACACCTTC. V and J are TRBV6-1 and TRBJ1-2; D ambiguous. CDR3 length: 14 residues. Germline loops: CDR1 MNHNS, CDR2 SASEGT. Trimming stripped 6 bases from V and 0 bases from J, with 11 bases between.

The V and J genes are TRBV29-1 and TRBJ1-2; unclear D gene. The V gene lost 3 bases and the J gene lost 4 bases, with 12 bases spanning the gap. CDR1 SQVTM and CDR2 ANQGSEA come from the germline V gene. This CDR3 comprises 13 residues. The CDR3 here is CSVDEGNFYGYTF. The CDR3 nucleotides are TGCAGCGTTGACGAGGGAAACTTCTATGGCTACACCTTC.

This chain connects TRBV9 to TRBJ2-1, with D perhaps given as TRBD1 or TRBD2 (5 bases each). The CDR3 loop spans 17 amino acids. With 4 bases removed from V and 2 bases from J, the gap between germline ends came to 19 bases. From germline, CDR1 is SGDLS and CDR2 YYNGEE. The CDR3 DNA follows: TGTGCCAGCAGCCCCCCCCCGGGGCGCCGGCCCTACAATGAGCAGTTCTTC. Protein product: CASSPPPGRRPYNEQFF.

This clonotype was detected many times. The rearrangement uses TRBV6-5 and TRBJ2-7; 11 bases map to TRBD2. Germline loops: CDR1 MNHEY, CDR2 SVGAGI. The CDR3 totals 14 residues. The trim removed 6 bases at V and 4 bases at J, leaving 5 bases unmatched. Here the CDR3 DNA reads TGTGCCAGCAGGTTAGCGGGGGGGCCGTACGAGCAGTACTTC. It specifies CASRLAGGPYEQYF.

This clonotype has a count of ten or more. The chain is built from TRBV11-2 and TRBJ1-4, with 9 bases lining up with TRBD1. V shed 1 base, J shed 8 bases, and the junction held 5 bases outside the gene matches. The CDR3 sequence is 15 residues long. Germline lookup yields CDR1 SGHAT and CDR2 FQNNGV. This CDR3 is CASSLGTGALEKLFF. The CDR3 DNA is TGTGCCAGCAGCTTAGGGACAGGGGCCTTAGAAAAACTGTTTTTT.

The chain couples TRBV10-1 to TRBJ2-7; no definite D call. V lost 0 bases and J 2 bases, leaving 14 bases between the germline ends. CDR3 length: 16 residues. CDR1 is WNHNN and CDR2 is SYGVQD in the germline V gene (reference sequence). CDR3 nucleotides: TGCGCCAGCAGTGAGTCAAGAGGAACCAGACCCTACGAGCAGTACTTC. Translation gives CASSESRGTRPYEQYF.

As for this clonotype: Just one base apart from a much larger clone, this may be a read error. The rearrangement joins TRBV2 to TRBJ1-1; the D is unclear. The V gene's germline CDR1 is SNHLY and CDR2 FYNNEI. The CDR3 contains 14 residues. Between the trimmed V and J ends, which lost 1 base and 4 bases, there was a span of 10 bases. CDR3 DNA sequence: TGTGCCAGCAGTGAAGTGGTGGGTAGCACTGAAGCTTTCTTT. Its translation: CASSEVVGSTEAFF. The full variable domain, in which reference TRBV2 and TRBJ1-1 provide the parts outside the CDR3, is EPEVTQTPSHQVTQMGQEVILRCVPISNHLYFYWYRQILGQKVEFLVSFYNNEISEKSEIFDDQFSVERPDGSNFTLKIRSTKLEDSAMYFCASSEVVGSTEAFFGQGTRLTVV.